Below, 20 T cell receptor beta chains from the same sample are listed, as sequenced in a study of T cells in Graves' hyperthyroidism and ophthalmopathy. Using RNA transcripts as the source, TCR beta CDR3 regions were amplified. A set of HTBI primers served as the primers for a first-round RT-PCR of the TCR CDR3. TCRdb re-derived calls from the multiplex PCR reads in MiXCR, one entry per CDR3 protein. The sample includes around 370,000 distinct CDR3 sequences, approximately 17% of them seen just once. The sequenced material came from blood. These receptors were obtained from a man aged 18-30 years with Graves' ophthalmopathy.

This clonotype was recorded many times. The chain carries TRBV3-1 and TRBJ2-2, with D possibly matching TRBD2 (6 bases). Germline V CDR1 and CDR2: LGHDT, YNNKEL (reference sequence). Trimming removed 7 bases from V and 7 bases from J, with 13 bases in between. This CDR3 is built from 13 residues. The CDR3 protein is CASTPEGFGELFF. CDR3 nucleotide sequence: TGTGCCAGCACCCCGGAGGGGTTCGGGGAGCTGTTTTTT.

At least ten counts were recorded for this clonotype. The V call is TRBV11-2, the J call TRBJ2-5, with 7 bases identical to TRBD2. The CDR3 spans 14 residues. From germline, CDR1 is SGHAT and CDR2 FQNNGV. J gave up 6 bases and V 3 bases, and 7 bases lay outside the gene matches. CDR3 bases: TGTGCCAGCAGCTTGCCCGGGAGGTTACAGACCCAGTACTTC. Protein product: CASSLPGRLQTQYF.

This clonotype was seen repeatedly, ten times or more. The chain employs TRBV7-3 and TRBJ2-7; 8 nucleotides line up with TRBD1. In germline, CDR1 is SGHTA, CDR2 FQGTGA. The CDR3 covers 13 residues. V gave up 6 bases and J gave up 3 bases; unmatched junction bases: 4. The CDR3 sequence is CASSYDRGYEQYF. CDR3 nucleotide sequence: TGTGCCAGCAGTTACGACAGGGGCTACGAGCAGTACTTC.

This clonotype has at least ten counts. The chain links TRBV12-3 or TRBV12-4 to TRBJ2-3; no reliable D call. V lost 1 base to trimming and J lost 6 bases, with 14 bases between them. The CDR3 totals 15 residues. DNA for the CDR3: TGTGCCAGCAGTTTAGGAGTAGCTCGAGTCGATACGCAGTATTTT. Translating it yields CASSLGVARVDTQYF.

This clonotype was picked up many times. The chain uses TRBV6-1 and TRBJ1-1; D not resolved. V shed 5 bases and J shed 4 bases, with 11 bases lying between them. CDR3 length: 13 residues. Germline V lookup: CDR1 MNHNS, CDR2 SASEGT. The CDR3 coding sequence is TGTGCCAGCAGTTCCGCGGTTGGCACTGAAGCTTTCTTT. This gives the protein CASSSAVGTEAFF.

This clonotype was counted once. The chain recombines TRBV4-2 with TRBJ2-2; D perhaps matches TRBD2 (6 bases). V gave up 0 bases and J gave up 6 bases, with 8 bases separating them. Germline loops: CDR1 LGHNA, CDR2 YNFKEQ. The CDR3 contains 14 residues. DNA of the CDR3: TGTGCCAGCAGCCAAGATGGAGGGGCCGGGGAGCTGTTTTTT. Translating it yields CASSQDGGAGELFF.

The CDR3 is CASSRQGQGYEQYF. CDR3 nucleotides: TGTGCCAGTAGTCGACAGGGTCAAGGGTACGAGCAGTACTTC. V and J are TRBV19 and TRBJ2-7; 7 bases line up with TRBD1. The trim removed 5 bases at V and 4 bases at J, leaving 8 bases unmatched. In germline, CDR1 is LNHDA, CDR2 SQIVND (reference sequence). This CDR3 contains 14 residues.

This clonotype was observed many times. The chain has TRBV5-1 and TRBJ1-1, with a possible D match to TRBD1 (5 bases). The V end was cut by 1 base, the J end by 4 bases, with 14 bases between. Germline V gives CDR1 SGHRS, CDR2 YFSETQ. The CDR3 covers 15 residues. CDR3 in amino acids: CASSLFPGRFTEAFF. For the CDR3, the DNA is TGCGCCAGCAGCTTGTTCCCAGGGAGATTCACTGAAGCTTTCTTT.

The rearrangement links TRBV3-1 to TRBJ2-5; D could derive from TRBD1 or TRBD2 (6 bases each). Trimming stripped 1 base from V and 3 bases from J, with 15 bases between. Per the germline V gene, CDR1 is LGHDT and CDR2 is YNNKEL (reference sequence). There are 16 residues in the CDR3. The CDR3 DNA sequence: TGTGCCAGCAGCCAAGGGCCCGGGGGCCCCGAAGAGACCCAGTACTTC. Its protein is CASSQGPGGPEETQYF.

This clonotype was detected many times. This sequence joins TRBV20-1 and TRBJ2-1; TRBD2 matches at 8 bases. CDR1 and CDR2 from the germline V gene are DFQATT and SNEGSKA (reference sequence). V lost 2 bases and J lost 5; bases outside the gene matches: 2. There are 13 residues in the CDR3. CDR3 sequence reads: CSARYGGDNEQFF. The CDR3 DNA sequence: TGCAGTGCTAGATACGGGGGGGACAATGAGCAGTTCTTC.

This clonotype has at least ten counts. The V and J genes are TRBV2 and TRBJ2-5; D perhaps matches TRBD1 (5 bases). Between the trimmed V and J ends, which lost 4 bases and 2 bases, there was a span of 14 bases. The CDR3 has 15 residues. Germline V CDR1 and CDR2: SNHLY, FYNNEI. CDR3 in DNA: TGTGCCAGCAGTGCGGTCACAGGAAAGCAAGAGACCCAGTACTTC. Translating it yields CASSAVTGKQETQYF.

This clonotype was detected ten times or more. The CDR3 nucleotides are TGTGCCAGCAGCTTAGACGGACCGAGCTATGGCTACACCTTC. Its protein product is CASSLDGPSYGYTF. The gene calls are TRBV11-2 and TRBJ1-2; no definite D call. V lost 0 bases to trimming and J lost 4 bases, with 9 bases between them. CDR1 SGHAT and CDR2 FQNNGV come from the germline V gene. This CDR3 contains 14 residues. Based on the CDR3 plus reference TRBV11-2 and TRBJ1-2, the full variable domain is EAGVAQSPRYKIIEKRQSVAFWCNPISGHATLYWYQQILGQGPKLLIQFQNNGVVDDSQLPKDRFSAERLKGVDSTLKIQPAKLEDSAVYLCASSLDGPSYGYTFGSGTRLTVV.

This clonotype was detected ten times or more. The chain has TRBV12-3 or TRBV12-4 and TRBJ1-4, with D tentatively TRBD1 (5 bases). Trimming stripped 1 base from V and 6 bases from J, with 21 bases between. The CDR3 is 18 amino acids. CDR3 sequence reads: CASSLGGGTLRPYEKLFF. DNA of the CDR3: TGTGCCAGCAGTTTAGGGGGGGGGACGCTCCGTCCCTATGAAAAACTGTTTTTT.

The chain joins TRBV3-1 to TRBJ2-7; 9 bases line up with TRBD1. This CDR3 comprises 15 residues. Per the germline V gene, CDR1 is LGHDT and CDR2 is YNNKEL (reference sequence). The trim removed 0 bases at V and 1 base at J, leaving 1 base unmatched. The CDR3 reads CASSQDGTGSYEQYF. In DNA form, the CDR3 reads TGTGCCAGCAGCCAAGACGGGACAGGGTCCTACGAGCAGTACTTC.

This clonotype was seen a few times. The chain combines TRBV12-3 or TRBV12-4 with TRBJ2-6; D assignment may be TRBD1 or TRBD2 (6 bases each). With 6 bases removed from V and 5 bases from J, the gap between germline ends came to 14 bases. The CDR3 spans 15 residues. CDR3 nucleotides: TGTGCCAGCAGCCTGACGGGGGCCTGGGCCAACGTCCTGACTTTC. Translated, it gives CASSLTGAWANVLTF.

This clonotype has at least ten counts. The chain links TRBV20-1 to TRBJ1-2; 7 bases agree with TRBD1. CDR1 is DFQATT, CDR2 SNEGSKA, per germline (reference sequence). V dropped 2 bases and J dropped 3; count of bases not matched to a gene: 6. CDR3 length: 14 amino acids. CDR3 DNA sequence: TGCAGTGCTAGACGGTGGGACAGCGACTATGGCTACACCTTC. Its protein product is CSARRWDSDYGYTF.

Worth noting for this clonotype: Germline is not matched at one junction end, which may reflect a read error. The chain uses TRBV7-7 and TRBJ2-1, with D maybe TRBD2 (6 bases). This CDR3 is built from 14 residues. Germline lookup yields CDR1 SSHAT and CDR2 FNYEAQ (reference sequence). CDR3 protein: CASSLGHGGNEQFF. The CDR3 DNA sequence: TGTGCTAGCAGCTTAGGGCATGGGGGGAATGAGCAGTTCTTC.

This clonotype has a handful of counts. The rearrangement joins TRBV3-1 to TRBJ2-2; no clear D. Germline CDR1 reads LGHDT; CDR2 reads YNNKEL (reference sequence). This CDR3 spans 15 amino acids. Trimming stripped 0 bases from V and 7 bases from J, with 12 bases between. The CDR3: CASSQDAGMGGELFF. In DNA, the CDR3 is TGTGCCAGCAGCCAAGATGCAGGAATGGGCGGGGAGCTGTTTTTT. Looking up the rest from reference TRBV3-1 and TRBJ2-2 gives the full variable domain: DTAVSQTPKYLVTQMGNDKSIKCEQNLGHDTMYWYKQDSKKFLKIMFSYNNKELIINETVPNRFSPKSPDKAHLNLHINSLELGDSAVYFCASSQDAGMGGELFFGEGSRLTVL.

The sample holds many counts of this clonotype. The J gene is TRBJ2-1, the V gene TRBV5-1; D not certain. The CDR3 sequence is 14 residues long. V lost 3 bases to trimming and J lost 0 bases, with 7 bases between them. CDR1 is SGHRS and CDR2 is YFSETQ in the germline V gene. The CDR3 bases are TGCGCCAGCAGCTCTCGCAGCTCCTACAATGAGCAGTTCTTC. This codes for CASSSRSSYNEQFF.

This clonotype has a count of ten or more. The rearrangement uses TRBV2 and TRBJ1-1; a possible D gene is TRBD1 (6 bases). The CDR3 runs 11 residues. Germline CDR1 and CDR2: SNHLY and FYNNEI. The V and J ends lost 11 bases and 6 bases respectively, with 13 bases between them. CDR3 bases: TGTGCCGATAAGGGGGGAGCTGAAGCTTTCTTT. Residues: CADKGGAEAFF.